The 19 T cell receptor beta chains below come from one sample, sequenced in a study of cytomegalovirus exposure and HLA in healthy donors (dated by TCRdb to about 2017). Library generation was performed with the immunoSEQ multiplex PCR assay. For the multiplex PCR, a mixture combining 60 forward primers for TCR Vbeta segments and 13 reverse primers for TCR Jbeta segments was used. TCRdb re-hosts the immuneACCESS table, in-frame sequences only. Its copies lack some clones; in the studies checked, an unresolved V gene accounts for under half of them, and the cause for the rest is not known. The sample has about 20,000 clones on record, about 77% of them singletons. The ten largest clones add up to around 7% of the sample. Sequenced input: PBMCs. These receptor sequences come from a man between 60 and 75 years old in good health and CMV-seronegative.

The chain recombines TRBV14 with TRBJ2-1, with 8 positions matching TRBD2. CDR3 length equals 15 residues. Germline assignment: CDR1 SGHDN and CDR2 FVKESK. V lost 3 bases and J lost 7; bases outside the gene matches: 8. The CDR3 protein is CASSQGQRGPNEQFF. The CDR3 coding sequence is TGTGCCAGCAGCCAGGGGCAGCGGGGGCCGAATGAGCAGTTCTTC. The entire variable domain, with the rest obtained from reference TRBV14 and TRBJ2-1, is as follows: EAGVTQFPSHSVIEKGQTVTLRCDPISGHDNLYWYRRVMGKEIKFLLHFVKESKQDESGMPNNRFLAERTGGTYSTLKVQPAELEDSGVYFCASSQGQRGPNEQFFGPGTRLTVL.

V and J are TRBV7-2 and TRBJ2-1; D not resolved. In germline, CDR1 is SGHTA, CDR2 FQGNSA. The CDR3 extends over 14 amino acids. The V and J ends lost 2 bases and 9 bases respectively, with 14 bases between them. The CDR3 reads CASSLLPSSSEQFF. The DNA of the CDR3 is TGTGCCAGCAGCTTATTGCCTAGTTCAAGTGAGCAGTTCTTC.

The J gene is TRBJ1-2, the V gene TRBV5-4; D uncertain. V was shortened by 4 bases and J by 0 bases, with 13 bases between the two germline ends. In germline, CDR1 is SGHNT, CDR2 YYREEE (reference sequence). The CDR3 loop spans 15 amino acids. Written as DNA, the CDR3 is TGTGCCAGCAGCCCTATTGGAGAGGCTAACTATGGCTACACCTTC. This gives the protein CASSPIGEANYGYTF.

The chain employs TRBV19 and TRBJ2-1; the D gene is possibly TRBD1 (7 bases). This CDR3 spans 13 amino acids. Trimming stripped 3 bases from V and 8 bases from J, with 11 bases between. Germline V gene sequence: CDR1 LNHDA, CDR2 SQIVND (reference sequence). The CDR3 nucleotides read TGTGCCAGTAGTATTGGAGGGGGCTATGAGCAGTTCTTC. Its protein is CASSIGGGYEQFF.

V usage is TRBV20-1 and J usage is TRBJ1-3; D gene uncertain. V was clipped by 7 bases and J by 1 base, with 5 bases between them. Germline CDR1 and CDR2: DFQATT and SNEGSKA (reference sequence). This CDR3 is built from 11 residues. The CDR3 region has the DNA TGCAGTGTCCTATCTGGAAACACCATATATTTT. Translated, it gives CSVLSGNTIYF.

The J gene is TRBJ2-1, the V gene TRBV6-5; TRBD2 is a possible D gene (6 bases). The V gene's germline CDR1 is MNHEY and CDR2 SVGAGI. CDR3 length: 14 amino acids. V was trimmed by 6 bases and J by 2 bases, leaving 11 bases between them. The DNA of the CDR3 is TGTGCCAGCAGGGCGGGGCGGACCTACAATGAGCAGTTCTTC. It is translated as CASRAGRTYNEQFF.

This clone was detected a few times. This chain's CDR3 is CASSNGLAYEQYF. The CDR3 DNA reads as TGTGCCAGCAGCAATGGACTAGCCTACGAGCAGTACTTC. The chain couples TRBV7-2 to TRBJ2-7; 7 nucleotides agree with TRBD2. This CDR3 region has 13 residues. The J segment lost 2 bases and the V segment lost 5 bases, leaving 3 bases of the junction unmatched. Germline V gene data show CDR1 as SGHTA and CDR2 as FQGNSA.

The CDR3 protein is CSVVRTAGYGYTF. The CDR3 region has the DNA TGCAGCGTTGTCCGGACAGCCGGATATGGCTACACCTTC. The chain has TRBV29-1 and TRBJ1-2; D is possibly TRBD1 (6 bases). CDR1 and CDR2 from the germline V gene are SQVTM and ANQGSEA. The CDR3 spans 13 residues. The ends were cut back, 4 bases at V and 5 bases at J, with 14 bases in the middle.

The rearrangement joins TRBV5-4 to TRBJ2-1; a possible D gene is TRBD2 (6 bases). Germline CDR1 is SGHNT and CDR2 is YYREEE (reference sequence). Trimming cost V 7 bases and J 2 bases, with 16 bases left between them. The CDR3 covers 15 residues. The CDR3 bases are TGTGCCAGCCAAATTGCGGGGACCCCCTACAATGAGCAGTTCTTC. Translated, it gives CASQIAGTPYNEQFF.

The CDR3 DNA sequence: TGTGCCAGCTCGGCAAGGACAGGGGGAAACACCGGGGAGCTGTTTTTT. Residues: CASSARTGGNTGELFF. The rearrangement links TRBV18 to TRBJ2-2, with TRBD1 matching over 10 bases. V shed 6 bases and J 2 bases; nucleotides not matched to a gene: 6. CDR1 is KGHSH, CDR2 LQKENI, per germline. The CDR3 loop spans 16 amino acids.

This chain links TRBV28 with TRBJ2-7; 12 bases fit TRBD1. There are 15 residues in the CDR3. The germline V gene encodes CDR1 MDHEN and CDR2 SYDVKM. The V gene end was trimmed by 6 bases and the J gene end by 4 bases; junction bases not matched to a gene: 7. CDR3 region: CASSNPGQGAYEQYF. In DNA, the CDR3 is TGTGCCAGCAGCAATCCGGGACAGGGGGCTTACGAGCAGTACTTC.

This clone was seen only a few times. The CDR3: CASSALAASLGEQYF. CDR3 nucleotide sequence: TGTGCCAGCAGTGCACTAGCGGCCTCCCTTGGCGAGCAGTATTTT. V and J are TRBV9 and TRBJ2-3; TRBD2 aligns across 8 bases. V shed 5 bases and J 11 bases; nucleotides not matched to a gene: 16. The length of the CDR3 is 15 residues. The germline V gene has CDR1 SGDLS and CDR2 YYNGEE.

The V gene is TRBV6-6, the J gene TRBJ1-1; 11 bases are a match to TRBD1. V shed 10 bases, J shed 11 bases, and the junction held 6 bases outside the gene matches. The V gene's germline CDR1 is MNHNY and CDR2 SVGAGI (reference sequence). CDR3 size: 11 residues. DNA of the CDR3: TGTGCCATCGCGGACAGGGGGCTGGCTTTCTTT. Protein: CAIADRGLAFF.

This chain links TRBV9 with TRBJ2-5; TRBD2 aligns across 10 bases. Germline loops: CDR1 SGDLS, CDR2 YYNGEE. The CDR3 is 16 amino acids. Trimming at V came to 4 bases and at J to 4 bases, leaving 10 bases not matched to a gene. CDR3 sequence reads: CASSNFGTSVIETQYF. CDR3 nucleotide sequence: TGTGCCAGCAGCAACTTCGGGACTAGCGTTATAGAGACCCAGTACTTC.

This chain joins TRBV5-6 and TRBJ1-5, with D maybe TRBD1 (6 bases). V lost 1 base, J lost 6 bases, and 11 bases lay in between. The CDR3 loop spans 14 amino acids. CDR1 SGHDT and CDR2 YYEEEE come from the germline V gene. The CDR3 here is CASSLWEGGQPQHF. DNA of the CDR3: TGTGCCAGCAGCTTGTGGGAGGGGGGTCAGCCCCAGCATTTT. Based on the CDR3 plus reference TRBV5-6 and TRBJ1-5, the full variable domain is DAGVTQSPTHLIKTRGQQVTLRCSPKSGHDTVSWYQQALGQGPQFIFQYYEEEERQRGNFPDRFSGHQFPNYSSELNVNALLLGDSALYLCASSLWEGGQPQHFGDGTRLSIL.

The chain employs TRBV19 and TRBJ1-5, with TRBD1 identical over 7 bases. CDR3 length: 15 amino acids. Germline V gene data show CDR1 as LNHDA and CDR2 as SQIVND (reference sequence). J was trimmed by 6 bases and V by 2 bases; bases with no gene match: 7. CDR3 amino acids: CASSISGGTGQPQHF. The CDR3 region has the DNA TGTGCCAGTAGTATATCAGGGGGAACCGGTCAGCCCCAGCATTTT. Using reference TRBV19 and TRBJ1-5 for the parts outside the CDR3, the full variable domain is DGGITQSPKYLFRKEGQNVTLSCEQNLNHDAMYWYRQDPGQGLRLIYYSQIVNDFQKGDIAEGYSVSREKKESFPLTVTSAQKNPTAFYLCASSISGGTGQPQHFGDGTRLSIL.

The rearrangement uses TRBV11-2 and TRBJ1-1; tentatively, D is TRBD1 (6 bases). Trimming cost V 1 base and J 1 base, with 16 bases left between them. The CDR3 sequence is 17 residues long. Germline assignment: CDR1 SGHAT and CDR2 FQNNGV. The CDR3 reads CASSLVKGWGRNTEAFF. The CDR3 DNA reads TGTGCCAGCAGCTTAGTGAAGGGGTGGGGGCGGAACACTGAAGCTTTCTTT.

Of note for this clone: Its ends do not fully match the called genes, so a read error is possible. CDR3 in DNA: TGTGCTAGCAGCTTAGCCGGGGGGTTTGAGCAGTTCTTC. Its translation: CASSLAGGFEQFF. V and J are TRBV7-7 and TRBJ2-1, with TRBD2 matching 7 bases. The CDR3 extends over 13 amino acids. Germline CDR1 SSHAT, CDR2 FNYEAQ (reference sequence).

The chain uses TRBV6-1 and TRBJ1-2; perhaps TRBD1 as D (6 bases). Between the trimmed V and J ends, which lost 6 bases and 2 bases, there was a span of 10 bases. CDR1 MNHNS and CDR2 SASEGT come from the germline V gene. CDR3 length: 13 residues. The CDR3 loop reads CASSRGANYGYTF. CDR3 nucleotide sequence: TGTGCCAGCAGCAGGGGAGCCAACTATGGCTACACCTTC.